The following is a T cell receptor beta chain sequence with its context. These data come from a study of blood T cells in healthy people across ages. Staff drew ten milliliters of peripheral blood from each donor. Extractions gave at least 5.5 micrograms of total RNA per sample. It was with a sample-barcoded 5' primer and a J-beta primer mix that a second PCR of about 6 to 12 cycles was run. All cDNA molecules were each tagged by a template-switch adaptor with 12 random nucleotides. From the 5' RACE reads, TCRdb called clonotypes with MiXCR, one entry per CDR3 protein. This repertoire shows about 730,000 distinct CDR3 sequences, roughly 45% found once; its top ten account for 20% to 25%. CDR1 and CDR2 from the germline V gene are SGHAT and FQDESV (reference sequence). The CDR3 is made up of 16 amino acids. The V segment lost 7 bases and the J segment 5 bases; nucleotides outside the gene matches: 12.

Sequenced sample: blood. This clonotype was obtained from an older woman in good health. The chain joins TRBV11-1 to TRBJ2-5; 11 nucleotides agree with TRBD2. This chain's CDR3 is CASNVLGTSGRETQYF. CDR3 coding DNA: TGTGCCAGCAACGTTTTAGGGACTAGCGGTCGGGAGACCCAGTACTTC.